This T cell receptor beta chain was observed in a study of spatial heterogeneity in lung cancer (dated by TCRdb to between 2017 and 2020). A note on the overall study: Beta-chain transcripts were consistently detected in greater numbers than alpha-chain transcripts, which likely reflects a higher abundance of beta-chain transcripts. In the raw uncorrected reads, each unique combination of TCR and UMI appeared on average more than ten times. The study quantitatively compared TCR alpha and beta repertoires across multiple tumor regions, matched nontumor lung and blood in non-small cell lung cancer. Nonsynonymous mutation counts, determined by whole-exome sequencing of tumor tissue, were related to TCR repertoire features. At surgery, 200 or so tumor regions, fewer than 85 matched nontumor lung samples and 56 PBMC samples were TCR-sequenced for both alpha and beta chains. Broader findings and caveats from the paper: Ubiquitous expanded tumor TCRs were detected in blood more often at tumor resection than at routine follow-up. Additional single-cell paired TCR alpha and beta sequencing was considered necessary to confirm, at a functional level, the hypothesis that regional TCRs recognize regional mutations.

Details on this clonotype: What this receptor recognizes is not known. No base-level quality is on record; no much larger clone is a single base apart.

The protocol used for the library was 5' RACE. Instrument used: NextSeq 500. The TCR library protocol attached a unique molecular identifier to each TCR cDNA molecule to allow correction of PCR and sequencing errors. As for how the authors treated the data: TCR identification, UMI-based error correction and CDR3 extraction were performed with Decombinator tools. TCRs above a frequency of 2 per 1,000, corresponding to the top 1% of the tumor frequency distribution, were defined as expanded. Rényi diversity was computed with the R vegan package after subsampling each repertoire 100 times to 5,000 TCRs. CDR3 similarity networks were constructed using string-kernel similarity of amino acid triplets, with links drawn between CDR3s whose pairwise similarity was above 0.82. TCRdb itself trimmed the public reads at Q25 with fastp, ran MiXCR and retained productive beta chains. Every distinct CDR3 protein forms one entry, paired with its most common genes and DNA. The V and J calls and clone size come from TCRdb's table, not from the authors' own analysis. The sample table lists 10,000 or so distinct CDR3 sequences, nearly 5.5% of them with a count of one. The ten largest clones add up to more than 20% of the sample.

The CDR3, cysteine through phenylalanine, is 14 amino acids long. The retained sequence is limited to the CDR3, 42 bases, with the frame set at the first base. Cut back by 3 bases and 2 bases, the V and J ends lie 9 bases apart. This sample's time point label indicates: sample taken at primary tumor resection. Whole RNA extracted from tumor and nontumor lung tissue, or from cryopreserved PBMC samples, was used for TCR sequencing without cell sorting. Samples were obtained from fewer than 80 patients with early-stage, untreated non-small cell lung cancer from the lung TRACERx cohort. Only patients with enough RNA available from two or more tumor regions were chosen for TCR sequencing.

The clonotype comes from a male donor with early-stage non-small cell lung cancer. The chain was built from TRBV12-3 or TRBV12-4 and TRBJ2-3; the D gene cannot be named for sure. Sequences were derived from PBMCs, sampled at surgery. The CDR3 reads CASSFSRSTDTQYF. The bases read TGTGCCAGCAGTTTTTCCCGCTCCACAGATACGCAGTATTTT.